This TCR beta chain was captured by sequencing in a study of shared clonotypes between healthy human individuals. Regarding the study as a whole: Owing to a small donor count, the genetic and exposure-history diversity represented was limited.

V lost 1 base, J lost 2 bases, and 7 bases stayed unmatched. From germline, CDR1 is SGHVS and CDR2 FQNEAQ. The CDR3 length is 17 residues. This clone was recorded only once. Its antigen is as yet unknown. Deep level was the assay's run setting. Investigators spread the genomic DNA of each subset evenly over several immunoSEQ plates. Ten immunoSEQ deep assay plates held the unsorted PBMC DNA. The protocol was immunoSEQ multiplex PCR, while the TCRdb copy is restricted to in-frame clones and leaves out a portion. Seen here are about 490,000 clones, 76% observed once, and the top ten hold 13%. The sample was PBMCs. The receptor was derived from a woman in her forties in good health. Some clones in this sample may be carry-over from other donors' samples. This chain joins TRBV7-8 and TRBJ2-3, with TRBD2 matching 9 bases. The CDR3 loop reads CASSLVAGGPTTDTQYF. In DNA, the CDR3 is TGTGCCAGCAGCTTAGTGGCGGGAGGGCCGACCACAGATACGCAGTATTTT.